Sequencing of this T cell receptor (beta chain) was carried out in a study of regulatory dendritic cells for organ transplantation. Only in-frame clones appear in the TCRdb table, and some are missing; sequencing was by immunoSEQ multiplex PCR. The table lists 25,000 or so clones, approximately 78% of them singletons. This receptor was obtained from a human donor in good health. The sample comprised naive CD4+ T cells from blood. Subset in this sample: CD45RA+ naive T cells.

Here the CDR3 reads CASSLEYRGYSGETQYF. CDR3 DNA: TGCGCCAGCAGCCTCGAGTACAGGGGATACTCGGGGGAGACCCAGTACTTC. The rearrangement uses TRBV5-1 and TRBJ2-5; TRBD1 agrees at 7 bases. Germline-derived CDR1 and CDR2 are SGHRS and YFSETQ. The ends lost 4 bases at V and 5 bases at J; junction bases unmatched: 17. The CDR3 has 17 residues.